Sequencing of this T cell receptor (beta chain) was carried out in a study of cytomegalovirus exposure and HLA in healthy donors. Turning to the study itself: Inside one of the first data releases sat tens of millions of unique TCRs taken from HLA-typed donors. Study-level findings and limits: The productive fraction for most TCR beta V segments was about 87% or about 30% in an earlier analysis.

With 60 Vbeta and 13 Jbeta primers, the PCR was carried out. Only in-frame clones appear in the TCRdb table, and some are missing; sequencing was by immunoSEQ multiplex PCR. The sample records under 200,000 clones, 79% being singletons. Concerning this clone: Its matching antigen is unknown.

Source material: PBMCs. The TCR was taken from a woman in her thirties or forties in good health and CMV-seronegative.

The CDR3 bases are TGTGCCAGCAGTGGTCTTAGCGGGGGGGCGGTTGAGCAGTTCTTC. Amino acids: CASSGLSGGAVEQFF. This chain joins TRBV2 and TRBJ2-1, with TRBD2 matching 11 bases. V lost 4 bases, J lost 9 bases, and 8 bases stayed unmatched. Germline CDR1 and CDR2: SNHLY and FYNNEI. The CDR3 runs to 15 residues.